The source of this T cell receptor (beta chain) is a study of cytomegalovirus exposure and HLA in healthy donors. V trimming: 1 base; J trimming: 3 bases; junction bases outside the gene matches: 8. The germline V gene encodes CDR1 LGHNA and CDR2 YNFKEQ. This CDR3 is built from 17 residues. Primers for the PCR totalled 60 Vbeta and 13 Jbeta. Clones were read by immunoSEQ multiplex PCR, and TCRdb kept only the in-frame ones, dropping some. This table has approximately 100,000 clones, approximately 76% appearing once. Overall study results and limits: Presence/absence analyses assumed roughly uniform sequencing depth across donors.

In the case of this clone: The antigen is not known.

The V gene is TRBV4-2, the J gene TRBJ2-1, with 8 bases identical to TRBD2. Sequencing was done on a sample of PBMCs. The origin of this receptor is a man aged 35-49 years in good health and CMV-seronegative. CDR3 loop: CASSQVGGGNVYNEQFF. DNA for the CDR3: TGTGCCAGCAGCCAAGTCGGCGGGGGGAACGTCTACAATGAGCAGTTCTTC.